The 2 T cell receptor beta chains below all came from one sample that was sequenced in a study of identical twins. TCRdb re-analysed the 5' RACE reads in MiXCR, keeping a single row per CDR3 protein. The data contain around 300,000 distinct CDR3 sequences, about 8.1% of them singletons. These data are also associated with another study on yellow fever vaccine responses in identical twins.

Specimen: memory (CD45RO+) T cells sorted from blood. The receptors stem from a young woman in good health.

This clonotype was observed a few times. This chain joins TRBV5-1 and TRBJ1-1; 7 bases match TRBD1. Germline loops: CDR1 SGHRS, CDR2 YFSETQ. The ends lost 4 bases at V and 4 bases at J; junction bases unmatched: 13. This CDR3 region has 16 residues. The CDR3 bases are TGCGCCAGCAGCCCAGGGGGGGGCACGATAGGCACTGAAGCTTTCTTT. Protein product: CASSPGGGTIGTEAFF.

This clonotype has a handful of counts. The chain employs TRBV12-3 or TRBV12-4 and TRBJ1-1; D unclear. V lost 0 bases and J 7 bases, leaving 21 bases between the germline ends. The CDR3 spans 17 residues. The CDR3 DNA reads TGTGCCAGCAGTTTAGCGCCCGTCGGCCTTACCCGTGGTGAAGCTTTCTTT. It encodes CASSLAPVGLTRGEAFF.